This paragraph covers one TCR beta chain sequence. This table comes from immunoSEQ multiplex PCR, and its TCRdb copy is limited to in-frame clones, with some not included. This table has more than 550,000 clones, 80% to 95% appearing once. This record comes from a study of shared clonotypes between healthy human individuals. Overall study: Per donor, three plates held CD4 naive cells, three held CD4 memory, two held CD8 naive and one held CD8 memory.

The CDR3 runs 16 residues. V lost 4 bases, J lost 0 bases, and 10 bases lay in between. The V gene's germline CDR1 is SEHNR and CDR2 FQNEAQ (reference sequence). This sequence was found in a man in his late teens or twenties in good health. Some clones in this sample may be carry-over from other donors' samples. The material sequenced was memory CD8+ T cells from PBMCs. Subset reported: CD45RO+ cells pooled with CCR7-negative TemRA cells. This chain links TRBV7-9 with TRBJ2-6; D gene unclear. In DNA form, the CDR3 reads TGTGCCAGCAGCTCCCCCGGAATCTCTGGGGCCAACGTCCTGACTTTC. Translated: CASSSPGISGANVLTF.